These 29 T cell receptor beta chains came from one sample sequenced in a study of blood T cell repertoires in COVID-19 (dated by TCRdb to about 2020). Library method: the immunoSEQ multiplex PCR assay. Drawn from immuneACCESS, this table holds only the in-frame rearrangements with V and J called that TCRdb kept. Clones are partly lost; checked studies trace under half to an unresolved V gene and leave the rest unexplained. In this sample the table shows about 64,000 clones, 86% of which occur a single time. The ten largest clonotypes hold approximately 3% of the sample. The specimen was peripheral blood. The receptors shown here come from a man over 45 with active COVID-19.

The chain links TRBV5-8 to TRBJ2-7, with TRBD1 matching over 10 bases. This CDR3 is 14 amino acids long. The trim removed 3 bases at V and 4 bases at J, leaving 4 bases unmatched. Germline V lookup: CDR1 SGHTS, CDR2 YDEGEE. CDR3 in amino acids: CASSWGTGEYEQYF. DNA of the CDR3: TGTGCCAGCAGCTGGGGGACAGGGGAATACGAGCAGTACTTC. The full variable domain, rest sourced from reference TRBV5-8 and TRBJ2-7, is EAGVTQSPTHLIKTRGQQATLRCSPISGHTSVYWYQQALGLGLQFLLWYDEGEERNRGNFPPRFSGRQFPNYSSELNVNALELEDSALYLCASSWGTGEYEQYFGPGTRLTVT.

The sample holds one count of this clone. The rearrangement links TRBV6-5 to TRBJ1-1; TRBD1 is a possible D gene (5 bases). Trimming removed 6 bases from V and 1 base from J, with 9 bases in between. The CDR3 loop spans 13 amino acids. CDR1 is MNHEY, CDR2 SVGAGI, per germline. The CDR3 nucleotides read TGTGCCAGCAGCCAAGACAGGAACACTGAAGCTTTCTTT. This encodes CASSQDRNTEAFF.

V usage is TRBV5-4 and J usage is TRBJ2-1; TRBD2 aligns across 10 bases. This CDR3 region has 15 residues. The germline gives CDR1 SGHNT, CDR2 YYREEE (reference sequence). Unmatched junction bases numbered 4, after V lost 5 bases and J lost 2 bases. As DNA, the CDR3 is TGTGCCAGCAGGGGCACTAGCGGGGCCTACAATGAGCAGTTCTTC. It translates to CASRGTSGAYNEQFF.

This chain connects TRBV7-9 to TRBJ2-5; 9 bases line up with TRBD2. The CDR3 is made up of 16 amino acids. V dropped 2 bases and J dropped 5; count of bases not matched to a gene: 9. Germline CDR1 reads SEHNR; CDR2 reads FQNEAQ (reference sequence). CDR3 bases: TGTGCCAGCAGCTTATTGGCGGGAGGGGGTCGGGAGACCCAGTACTTC. The encoded protein is CASSLLAGGGRETQYF.

The chain combines TRBV27 with TRBJ2-5; 9 bases are a match to TRBD2. Unmatched junction bases numbered 16, after V lost 10 bases and J lost 1 base. The CDR3 loop spans 17 amino acids. Germline V gene sequence: CDR1 MNHEY, CDR2 SMNVEV (reference sequence). The CDR3 DNA is TGTGCCACCAAATACATGAGTCTAGCGGGGATCCAAGAGACCCAGTACTTC. Protein sequence: CATKYMSLAGIQETQYF.

The rearrangement joins TRBV5-1 to TRBJ1-6; no clear D. CDR1 and CDR2 from the germline V gene are SGHRS and YFSETQ. Trimming took off 0 bases at V and 14 bases at J, with 18 bases between the two ends. The CDR3 is made up of 15 amino acids. This CDR3 reads CASSLAAGAGTALHF. The CDR3 DNA follows: TGCGCCAGCAGCTTGGCGGCAGGCGCAGGAACGGCCCTCCACTTT.

V and J are TRBV19 and TRBJ1-2; TRBD1 matches 8 bases. J was trimmed by 7 bases and V by 6 bases; bases with no gene match: 7. The germline V gene has CDR1 LNHDA and CDR2 SQIVND (reference sequence). The CDR3 extends over 13 amino acids. The DNA of the CDR3 is TGTGCCAGTAGGGCAGGGGGCAGGGTTGGCTACACCTTC. Protein: CASRAGGRVGYTF.

This clone showed up just a few times. The J gene is TRBJ1-1, the V gene TRBV19, with D unresolved. V was shortened by 7 bases and J by 4 bases, with 4 bases between the two germline ends. This CDR3 contains 10 residues. The germline gives CDR1 LNHDA, CDR2 SQIVND (reference sequence). The CDR3 is CASMATEAFF. The CDR3 nucleotides read TGTGCCAGTATGGCCACTGAAGCTTTCTTT.

The rearrangement links TRBV7-3 to TRBJ1-2; D uncertain. The V and J ends lost 5 bases and 1 base respectively, with 14 bases between them. This CDR3 region has 15 residues. In germline, CDR1 is SGHTA, CDR2 FQGTGA. CDR3 nucleotide sequence: TGTGCCAGCAGCCCTGGGAGCCTAAGTAACTATGGCTACACCTTC. Its protein is CASSPGSLSNYGYTF.

The chain recombines TRBV6-5 with TRBJ2-5, with TRBD1 identical over 7 bases. The CDR3 runs 14 residues. Germline values: CDR1 MNHEY, CDR2 SVGAGI. V trimming: 5 bases; J trimming: 1 base; junction bases outside the gene matches: 4. CDR3 DNA: TGTGCCAGCAGTCTTACAGGGGCCCAAGAGACCCAGTACTTC. Translated: CASSLTGAQETQYF.

A single count supports this clone. The chain is built from TRBV19 and TRBJ1-4, with D hard to call. Germline CDR1 reads LNHDA; CDR2 reads SQIVND (reference sequence). The CDR3 loop spans 12 amino acids. V lost 6 bases and J lost 8, with 10 bases in between. CDR3 region: CASSLGREKLFF. CDR3 nucleotide sequence: TGTGCCAGTAGCCTGGGGAGGGAAAAACTGTTTTTT.

Written as DNA, the CDR3 is TGTGCCAGCAGCTTGGAACAGGGGGATTCACCCCTCCACTTT. This encodes CASSLEQGDSPLHF. The V gene is TRBV5-4, the J gene TRBJ1-6, with 8 nucleotides matching TRBD1. CDR1 SGHNT and CDR2 YYREEE come from the germline V gene (reference sequence). J was trimmed by 8 bases and V by 0 bases; bases with no gene match: 1. This CDR3 spans 14 amino acids.

This clone was counted between two and nine times. J is TRBJ2-7 and V is TRBV4-2, with D tentatively TRBD2 (6 bases). The V end was cut by 7 bases, the J end by 4 bases, with 17 bases between. The CDR3 spans 14 residues. Per the germline V gene, CDR1 is LGHNA and CDR2 is YNFKEQ. The CDR3 sequence: CASKPVGGTYEQYF. In DNA form, the CDR3 reads TGTGCCAGCAAGCCAGTCGGGGGAACGTACGAGCAGTACTTC.

This rearrangement joins TRBV6-6 to TRBJ2-2; D may be TRBD2 (6 bases). The length of the CDR3 is 13 residues. Germline V gene lookup returns CDR1 MNHNY and CDR2 SVGAGI (reference sequence). V gave up 6 bases and J gave up 8 bases, with 13 bases separating them. For the CDR3, the DNA is TGTGCCAGCAGGGAAAGTAGCGGTGGGGAGCTGTTTTTT. As protein: CASRESSGGELFF.

The gene calls are TRBV5-1 and TRBJ1-6; D gene uncertain. The CDR3 sequence is 15 residues long. V gave up 2 bases and J gave up 0 bases, with 6 bases separating them. Germline V gene lookup returns CDR1 SGHRS and CDR2 YFSETQ. The CDR3 protein is CASSLESSYNSPLHF. The CDR3 nucleotides read TGCGCCAGCAGCTTAGAGAGCTCCTATAATTCACCCCTCCACTTT.

This clone is a singleton in its sample. The chain's CDR3 is CATSEGTSGPYEQYF. The CDR3 DNA sequence: TGTGCCACCAGTGAAGGGACTAGCGGACCCTACGAGCAGTACTTC. The chain uses TRBV24-1 and TRBJ2-7; 11 bases fit TRBD2. Germline CDR1 is KGHDR and CDR2 is SFDVKD. Germline trimming cut 4 bases from V and 2 bases from J; bases unmatched to any gene: 3. The CDR3 extends over 15 amino acids.

The DNA of the CDR3 is TGTGCCAGCTCACCGCCCCAAGGGGGCTGGATTGAAGCTTTCTTT. Translated: CASSPPQGGWIEAFF. The rearrangement uses TRBV18 and TRBJ1-1; 7 bases fit TRBD1. Trimming removed 3 bases from V and 7 bases from J; junction bases left unmatched: 11. Germline CDR1 is KGHSH and CDR2 is LQKENI. The CDR3 contains 15 residues.

J is TRBJ2-4 and V is TRBV19, with D perhaps matching TRBD2 (6 bases). The CDR3 extends over 15 amino acids. Germline values: CDR1 LNHDA, CDR2 SQIVND (reference sequence). V dropped 0 bases and J dropped 4 bases, with 10 bases sitting between them. The CDR3 protein is CASSIEGDLKNIQYF. The CDR3 nucleotides are TGTGCCAGTAGTATAGAAGGGGACTTAAAAAACATTCAGTACTTC.

The chain has TRBV21-1 and TRBJ2-5; the table's TRBD1 call for D was not verified on the DNA. TRBV21-1 constitutes a pseudogene. The CDR3 is 16 amino acids. The CDR3 spells CASTPGGPGVRETQYF. In DNA, the CDR3 is TGTGCCAGCACTCCAGGGGGGCCGGGGGTCAGAGAGACCCAGTACTTC.

The genes are TRBV19 and TRBJ1-4; D is undetermined. The CDR3 has 16 residues. V lost 3 bases, J lost 0 bases, and 11 bases lay in between. Germline CDR1 is LNHDA and CDR2 is SQIVND (reference sequence). CDR3 in DNA: TGTGCCAGTAGTATTATGGCACCTCCAACTAATGAAAAACTGTTTTTT. It codes for CASSIMAPPTNEKLFF.

V gene TRBV19 combines with J gene TRBJ1-1; D remains ambiguous. In germline, CDR1 is LNHDA, CDR2 SQIVND (reference sequence). V lost 5 bases, J lost 11 bases, and 21 bases lay in between. CDR3 length: 14 residues. The CDR3 bases are TGTGCCAGTAGTTCGGACTCTATACGCCCCTGGGCTTTCTTT. Protein: CASSSDSIRPWAFF.

The rearrangement uses TRBV28 and TRBJ2-5, with 10 bases fitting TRBD2. The CDR3 totals 15 residues. The V segment lost 6 bases and the J segment 5 bases; nucleotides outside the gene matches: 9. Germline CDR1 is MDHEN and CDR2 is SYDVKM. CDR3 nucleotide sequence: TGTGCCAGCAGGCCCTTAGCGGGAGGTGTGGAGACCCAGTACTTC. As protein: CASRPLAGGVETQYF.

CDR3 amino acids: CATSLRDRDQPQHF. In nucleotides, the CDR3 is TGTGCCACCAGCCTTAGGGACAGAGATCAGCCCCAGCATTTT. The chain employs TRBV15 and TRBJ1-5; 7 bases match TRBD1. CDR3 length: 14 residues. The germline V gene has CDR1 LNHNV and CDR2 YYDKDF (reference sequence). V gave up 5 bases and J gave up 5 bases; unmatched junction bases: 6.

This clone was seen more than once but under ten times. This chain connects TRBV19 to TRBJ2-2, with D perhaps matching TRBD2 (5 bases). The CDR3 loop spans 13 amino acids. V was shortened by 4 bases and J by 6 bases, with 9 bases between the two germline ends. Germline-derived CDR1 and CDR2 are LNHDA and SQIVND (reference sequence). The CDR3 loop reads CASSKLVAGELFF. CDR3 nucleotides: TGTGCCAGTAGTAAACTAGTAGCCGGGGAGCTGTTTTTT.

Concerning this clone itself: One end of the junction is discordant with germline, which a read error may explain. The chain employs TRBV3-1 (or the pseudogene TRBV3-2) and TRBJ1-2; 8 bases agree with TRBD1. The length of the CDR3 is 13 residues. Germline CDR1 reads LGHDT; CDR2 reads YNNKEL (reference sequence). CDR3 nucleotides: TGTGCCAGCTCCCCAGATGGGGACAGGTCACCACTCTTC. Its translation is CASSPDGDRSPLF.

The gene calls are TRBV28 and TRBJ1-2; TRBD1 matches 12 bases. This CDR3 comprises 14 residues. J was trimmed by 8 bases and V by 5 bases; bases with no gene match: 6. Germline V gene data show CDR1 as MDHEN and CDR2 as SYDVKM. Here the CDR3 reads CASSGGQGARGYTF. The CDR3, as DNA: TGTGCCAGCAGTGGGGGACAGGGGGCGCGCGGCTACACCTTC.

The gene calls are TRBV6-5 and TRBJ2-5; a possible D gene is TRBD1 (5 bases). V shed 0 bases and J shed 5 bases, with 10 bases lying between them. Germline V gene lookup returns CDR1 MNHEY and CDR2 SVGAGI. This CDR3 has 14 amino acids. CDR3 in amino acids: CASSYSTTGETQYF. CDR3 coding DNA: TGTGCCAGCAGTTACTCGACAACAGGCGAGACCCAGTACTTC.

This chain joins TRBV18 and TRBJ1-5; D remains unclear. V lost 3 bases to trimming and J lost 2 bases, with 5 bases between them. This CDR3 is built from 13 residues. Germline CDR1 KGHSH, CDR2 LQKENI. The chain's CDR3 is CASSPARNQPQHF. CDR3 sequence (DNA): TGTGCCAGCTCACCGGCCCGCAATCAGCCCCAGCATTTT.

V gene TRBV3-1 (or the pseudogene TRBV3-2) combines with J gene TRBJ2-3, with 7 bases aligning to TRBD2. V shed 4 bases, J shed 2 bases, and the junction held 9 bases outside the gene matches. The CDR3 is made up of 16 amino acids. Looked up from germline, CDR1 is LGHDT and CDR2 is YNNKEL (reference sequence). This chain's CDR3 is CASSLRASGSTDTQYF. As DNA, the CDR3 is TGTGCCAGCAGCCTGCGGGCTAGCGGATCCACAGATACGCAGTATTTT.